This is a list of T cell receptor beta chains from one sample in a study of T cells in Graves' hyperthyroidism and ophthalmopathy. TCRdb ran MiXCR on the multiplex PCR reads and lists one entry per CDR3 protein. The table has roughly 240,000 distinct CDR3 sequences, approximately 24% seen once. The sequencing input was blood. These receptors were obtained from a woman aged 40 to 50 with Graves' ophthalmopathy. The CDR3 runs from the conserved cysteine through the conserved F or W. The D gene is left open where the match is weak. Only some rows state a clone size, as once, few, many or a class for expanded clones.

>TRBJ2-7|TRBV5-1|14|many|NA
TGCGCCAGCAGCCCCGGGACAACACCTACCGAGCAGTACTTC
CASSPGTTPTEQYF
>TRBJ2-7|TRBV6-5|15|many|TRBD1
TGTGCCAGCAGTCCCTACAGGGGGGCCTCCTACGAGCAGTACTTC
CASSPYRGASYEQYF
>TRBJ1-5|TRBV12-3/TRBV12-4|13|few|NA
TGTGCCACTTCGGTCGCGGGGGATCAGCCCCAGCATTTT
CATSVAGDQPQHF
>TRBJ2-5|TRBV24-1|16|once|TRBD2
TGTGCCACCAGTGACTTGGGGGGGGACTCCCAAGAGACCCAGTACTTC
CATSDLGGDSQETQYF
>TRBJ1-1|TRBV27|11|NA|NA
TGTGCCAGCAGGTTGGGCACTGAAGCTTTCTTT
CASRLGTEAFF
>TRBJ2-4|TRBV19|16|many|TRBD2
TGTGCCAGTAGTGTCGGGACTAGCGGGACCAAAAACATTCAGTACTTC
CASSVGTSGTKNIQYF
>TRBJ1-3|TRBV6-5|15|many|NA
TGTGCCAGCAGTTACTCTGAGATCTCTGGAAACACCATATATTTT
CASSYSEISGNTIYF
>TRBJ1-1|TRBV28|16|NA|TRBD1
TGTGCCAGCAGTTCCCTCGACAGGGGGCTGAACACTGAAGCTTTCTTT
CASSSLDRGLNTEAFF
>TRBJ1-2|TRBV5-1|12|many|NA
TGCGCCAGCAGCTTGGAGGGTTGGGGCTACACCTTC
CASSLEGWGYTF
>TRBJ2-7|TRBV7-9|16|many|NA
TGTGCCAGCGCCCATAGCGCCTCCAAGACAGTTTACGAGCAGTACTTC
CASAHSASKTVYEQYF
>TRBJ1-6|TRBV6-1|15|many|TRBD1
TGTGCCAGCAGTCAAAAGGGACAGGGCATTTCACCCCTCCACTTT
CASSQKGQGISPLHF
>TRBJ2-5|TRBV6-1|12|NA|NA
TGTGCCAGCAGACAATCGCAAGAGACCCAGTACTTC
CASRQSQETQYF
>TRBJ1-2|TRBV6-1|15|few|TRBD1
TGTGCCAGCAGAGTCCAGTTTCAGGGGGACTATGGCTACACCTTC
CASRVQFQGDYGYTF
>TRBJ1-2|TRBV2|14|few|NA
TGTGCCAGCAGTACTCCGACACCTCTCTATGGCTACATCTTC
CASSTPTPLYGYIF